The next 11 T cell receptor beta chains were all read from a single sample in a study of blood T cell repertoires in COVID-19. TCRdb's copy holds only in-frame clones and misses some; the assay was immunoSEQ multiplex PCR. This sample has about 61,000 clones, with around 88% found just once. The sequenced material came from peripheral blood. The receptors come from an elderly woman with active COVID-19.

The chain links TRBV2 to TRBJ2-3; 8 bases fit TRBD2. This CDR3 is 14 amino acids long. J was trimmed by 1 base and V by 7 bases; bases with no gene match: 4. Germline-derived CDR1 and CDR2 are SNHLY and FYNNEI. CDR3 DNA sequence: TGTGCCAGCACCCGGGAGGGGGGCACAGATACGCAGTATTTT. Translated: CASTREGGTDTQYF.

This chain uses TRBV11-3 with TRBJ2-1; TRBD1 is a possible D gene (7 bases). There are 17 residues in the CDR3. Germline CDR1 and CDR2: SGHNT and YENEEA. V lost 5 bases and J 4 bases, leaving 21 bases between the germline ends. The chain's CDR3 is CASSRGGGGGVYNEQFF. Here the CDR3 DNA reads TGTGCCAGCAGCCGAGGAGGGGGCGGAGGCGTTTACAATGAGCAGTTCTTC.

J is TRBJ1-6 and V is TRBV4-3, with D perhaps matching TRBD1 (5 bases). The CDR3 totals 16 residues. V was cut by 0 bases and J by 4 bases, with 10 bases left in between. Germline CDR1 and CDR2: LGHNA and YSLEER. CDR3 sequence (DNA): TGCGCCAGCAGCCAAGAGTGGGGCTTTTATAATTCACCCCTCCACTTT. Its translation: CASSQEWGFYNSPLHF.

This sequence joins TRBV7-9 and TRBJ1-3; D uncertain. The CDR3 length is 12 residues. In germline, CDR1 is SEHNR, CDR2 FQNEAQ (reference sequence). Trimming stripped 2 bases from V and 3 bases from J, with 2 bases between. Here the CDR3 DNA reads TGTGCCAGCAGCTTATATGGAAACACCATATATTTT. Translating gives CASSLYGNTIYF.

This CDR3 is CASSLASSGGGADTQYF. In DNA, the CDR3 is TGTGCCAGCAGCTTAGCGTCTAGCGGGGGAGGGGCAGATACGCAGTATTTT. The V gene is TRBV7-2, the J gene TRBJ2-3; 10 bases agree with TRBD2. The V segment lost 0 bases and the J segment 4 bases; nucleotides outside the gene matches: 7. The CDR3 sequence is 17 residues long. Looked up from germline, CDR1 is SGHTA and CDR2 is FQGNSA. The entire variable domain, with the rest obtained from reference TRBV7-2 and TRBJ2-3, is as follows: GAGVSQSPSNKVTEKGKDVELRCDPISGHTALYWYRQSLGQGLEFLIYFQGNSAPDKSGLPSDRFSAERTGGSVSTLTIQRTQQEDSAVYLCASSLASSGGGADTQYFGPGTRLTVL.

This clone was seen only once. The chain combines TRBV5-4 with TRBJ1-4; 10 bases align to TRBD1. The CDR3 covers 16 residues. V trimming: 4 bases; J trimming: 3 bases; junction bases outside the gene matches: 6. Germline V gene lookup returns CDR1 SGHNT and CDR2 YYREEE (reference sequence). The CDR3 DNA reads as TGTGCCAGCAGCCCAGGTGGGACAGGGGCTAATGAAAAACTGTTTTTT. Translating gives CASSPGGTGANEKLFF.

V gene TRBV12-5 combines with J gene TRBJ2-7, with 8 nucleotides matching TRBD2. With 3 bases clipped from V and 0 bases from J, the junction kept 4 bases outside the gene matches. From germline, CDR1 is LGHNT and CDR2 FRNRAP. CDR3 length equals 15 residues. In DNA, the CDR3 is TGTGCTAGTGGTTTAAGGCGGGGGGACTCCTACGAGCAGTACTTC. Its translation is CASGLRRGDSYEQYF.

V is TRBV28 and J is TRBJ1-2; 9 positions agree with TRBD1. The CDR3 loop spans 15 amino acids. Germline CDR1 is MDHEN and CDR2 is SYDVKM. The V gene end was trimmed by 6 bases and the J gene end by 7 bases; junction bases not matched to a gene: 12. The CDR3 sequence: CASRETTGGYSGYTF. The DNA for the CDR3 is TGTGCCAGCAGGGAAACGACAGGGGGATACAGTGGCTACACCTTC.

In DNA, the CDR3 is TGTGCCAGCAGCTCGCAGGGGGCAGAAGAAAAACTGTTTTTT. Protein product: CASSSQGAEEKLFF. This chain joins TRBV7-9 and TRBJ1-4, with TRBD1 matching over 8 bases. Germline V lookup: CDR1 SEHNR, CDR2 FQNEAQ (reference sequence). V lost 4 bases and J lost 8; bases outside the gene matches: 6. The CDR3 is 14 residues long.

The V and J genes are TRBV19 and TRBJ1-5, with D maybe TRBD1 (6 bases). The CDR3 totals 15 residues. V lost 6 bases and J 0 bases, leaving 12 bases between the germline ends. CDR1 LNHDA and CDR2 SQIVND come from the germline V gene (reference sequence). The DNA of the CDR3 is TGTGCCAGTAGGGGGACACGTTATAGCAATCAGCCCCAGCATTTT. This encodes CASRGTRYSNQPQHF.

The chain has TRBV11-3 and TRBJ2-7; 8 nucleotides agree with TRBD1. CDR3 length: 13 residues. V was clipped by 2 bases and J by 4 bases; unmatched bases: 1. The germline gives CDR1 SGHNT, CDR2 YENEEA. The CDR3 nucleotides are TGTGCCAGCAGCTTAAGGACAGGGTACGAGCAGTACTTC. As protein: CASSLRTGYEQYF.